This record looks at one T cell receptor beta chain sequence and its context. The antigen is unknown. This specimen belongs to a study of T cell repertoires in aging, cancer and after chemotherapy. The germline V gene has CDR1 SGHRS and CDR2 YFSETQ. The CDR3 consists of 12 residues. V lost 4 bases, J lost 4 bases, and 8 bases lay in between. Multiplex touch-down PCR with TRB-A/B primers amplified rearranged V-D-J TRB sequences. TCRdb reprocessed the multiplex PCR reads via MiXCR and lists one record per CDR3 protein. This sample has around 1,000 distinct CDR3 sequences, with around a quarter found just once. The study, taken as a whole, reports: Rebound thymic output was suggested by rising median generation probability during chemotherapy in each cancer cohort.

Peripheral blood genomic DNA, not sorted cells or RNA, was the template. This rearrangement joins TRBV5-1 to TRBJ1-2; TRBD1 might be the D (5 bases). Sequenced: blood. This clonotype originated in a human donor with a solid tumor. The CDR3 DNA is TGCGCCAGCAGCGGCGACAGCTATGGCTACACCTTC. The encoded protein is CASSGDSYGYTF.